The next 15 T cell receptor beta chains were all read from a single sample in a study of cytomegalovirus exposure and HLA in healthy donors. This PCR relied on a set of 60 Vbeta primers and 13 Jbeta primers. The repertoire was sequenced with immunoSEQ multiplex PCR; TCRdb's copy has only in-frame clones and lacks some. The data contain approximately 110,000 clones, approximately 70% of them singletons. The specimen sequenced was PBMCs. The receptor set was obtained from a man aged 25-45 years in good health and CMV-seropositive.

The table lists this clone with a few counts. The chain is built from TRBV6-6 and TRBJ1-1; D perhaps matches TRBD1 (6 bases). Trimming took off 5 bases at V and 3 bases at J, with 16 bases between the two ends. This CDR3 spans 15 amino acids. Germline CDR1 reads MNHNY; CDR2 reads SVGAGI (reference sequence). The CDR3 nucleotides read TGTGCCAGCAGTCGTAACAGGGAAGGATACACTGAAGCTTTCTTT. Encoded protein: CASSRNREGYTEAFF.

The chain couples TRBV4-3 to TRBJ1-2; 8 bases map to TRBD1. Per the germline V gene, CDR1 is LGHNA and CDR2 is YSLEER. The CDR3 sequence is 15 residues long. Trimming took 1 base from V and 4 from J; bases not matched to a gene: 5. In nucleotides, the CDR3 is TGCGCCAGCAGCCAAGGGACAGGGAAGGCCTATGGCTACACCTTC. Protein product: CASSQGTGKAYGYTF.

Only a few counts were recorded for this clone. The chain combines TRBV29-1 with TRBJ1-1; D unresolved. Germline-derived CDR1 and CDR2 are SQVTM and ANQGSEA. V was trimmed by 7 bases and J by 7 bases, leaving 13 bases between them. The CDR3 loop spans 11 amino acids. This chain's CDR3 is CSGSRAGEAFF. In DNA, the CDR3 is TGCAGCGGGTCGAGGGCGGGTGAAGCTTTCTTT.

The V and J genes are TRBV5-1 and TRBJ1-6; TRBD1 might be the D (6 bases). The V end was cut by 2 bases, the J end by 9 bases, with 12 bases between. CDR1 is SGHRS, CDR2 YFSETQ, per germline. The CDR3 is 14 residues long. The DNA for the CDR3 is TGCGCCAGCAGCTTACAGGGTCAAGGTTCACCCCTCCACTTT. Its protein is CASSLQGQGSPLHF.

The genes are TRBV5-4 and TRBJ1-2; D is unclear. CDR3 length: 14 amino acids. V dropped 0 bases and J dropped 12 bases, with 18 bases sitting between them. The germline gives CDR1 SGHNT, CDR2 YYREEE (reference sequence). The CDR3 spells CASSLEAGPVFDTF. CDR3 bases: TGTGCCAGCAGCTTGGAGGCAGGTCCTGTGTTTGACACCTTC.

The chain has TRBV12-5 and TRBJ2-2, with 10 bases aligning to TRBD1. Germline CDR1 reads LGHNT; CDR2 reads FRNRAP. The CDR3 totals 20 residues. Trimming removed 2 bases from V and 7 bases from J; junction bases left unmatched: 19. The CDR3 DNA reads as TGTGCTAGTGGTTTGTACAAAGGCCCGCCCGGGACAGGGGTGGTCGGGGAGCTGTTTTTT. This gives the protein CASGLYKGPPGTGVVGELFF. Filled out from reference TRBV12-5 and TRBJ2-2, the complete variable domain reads DARVTQTPRHKVTEMGQEVTMRCQPILGHNTVFWYRQTMMQGLELLAYFRNRAPLDDSGMPKDRFSAEMPDATLATLKIQPSEPRDSAVYFCASGLYKGPPGTGVVGELFFGEGSRLTVL.

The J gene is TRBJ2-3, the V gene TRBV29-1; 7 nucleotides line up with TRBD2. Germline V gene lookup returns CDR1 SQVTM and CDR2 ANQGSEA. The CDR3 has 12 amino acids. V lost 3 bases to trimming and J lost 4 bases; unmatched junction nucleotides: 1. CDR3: CSVDGGADTQYF. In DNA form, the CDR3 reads TGCAGCGTTGATGGGGGGGCAGATACGCAGTATTTT.

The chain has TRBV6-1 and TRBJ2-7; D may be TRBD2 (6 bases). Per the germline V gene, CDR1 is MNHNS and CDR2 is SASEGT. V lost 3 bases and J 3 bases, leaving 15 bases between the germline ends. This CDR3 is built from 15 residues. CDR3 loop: CASSDYGRIDYEQYV. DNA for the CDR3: TGTGCCAGCAGTGACTACGGGAGAATCGACTACGAGCAGTACGTC.

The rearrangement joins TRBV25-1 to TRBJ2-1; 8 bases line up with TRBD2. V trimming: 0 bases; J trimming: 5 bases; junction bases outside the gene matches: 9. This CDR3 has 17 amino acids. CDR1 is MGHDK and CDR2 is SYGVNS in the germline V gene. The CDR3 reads CASSEYFLAGGHNEQFF. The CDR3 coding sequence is TGTGCCAGCAGTGAATACTTTCTAGCGGGTGGGCACAATGAGCAGTTCTTC.

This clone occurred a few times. DNA of the CDR3: TGTGCCAGCAGCAAAACCCGGGACACCTACAATGAGCAGTTCTTC. This sequence encodes CASSKTRDTYNEQFF. J is TRBJ2-1 and V is TRBV21-1; TRBD1 is the table's D call, not checked against the DNA. TRBV21-1 is recorded as a pseudogene. This CDR3 comprises 15 residues.

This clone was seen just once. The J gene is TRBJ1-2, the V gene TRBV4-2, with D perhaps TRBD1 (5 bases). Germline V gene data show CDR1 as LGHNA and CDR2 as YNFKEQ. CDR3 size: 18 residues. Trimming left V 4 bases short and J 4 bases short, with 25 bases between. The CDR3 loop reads CASSPQGSPSGGGYGYTF. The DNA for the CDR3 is TGTGCCAGCAGCCCCCAGGGTTCGCCCTCGGGGGGGGGCTATGGCTACACCTTC.

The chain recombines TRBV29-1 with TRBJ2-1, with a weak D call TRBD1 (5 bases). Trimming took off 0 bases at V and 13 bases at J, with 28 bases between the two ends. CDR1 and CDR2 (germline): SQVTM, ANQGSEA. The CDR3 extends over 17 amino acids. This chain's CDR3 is CSVEESFRVGSREFQFF. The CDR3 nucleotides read TGCAGCGTTGAAGAGTCTTTCAGGGTTGGATCCAGAGAGTTCCAGTTCTTC.

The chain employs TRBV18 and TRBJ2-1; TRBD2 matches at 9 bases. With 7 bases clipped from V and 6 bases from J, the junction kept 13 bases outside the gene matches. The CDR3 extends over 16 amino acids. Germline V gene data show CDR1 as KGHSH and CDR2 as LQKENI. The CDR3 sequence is CASYQPTSGKGNEQFF. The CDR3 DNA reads TGTGCCAGCTACCAACCGACTAGCGGTAAGGGCAATGAGCAGTTCTTC. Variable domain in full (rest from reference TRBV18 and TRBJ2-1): NAGVMQNPRHLVRRRGQEARLRCSPMKGHSHVYWYRQLPEEGLKFMVYLQKENIIDESGMPKERFSAEFPKEGPSILRIQQVVRGDSAAYFCASYQPTSGKGNEQFFGPGTRLTVL.

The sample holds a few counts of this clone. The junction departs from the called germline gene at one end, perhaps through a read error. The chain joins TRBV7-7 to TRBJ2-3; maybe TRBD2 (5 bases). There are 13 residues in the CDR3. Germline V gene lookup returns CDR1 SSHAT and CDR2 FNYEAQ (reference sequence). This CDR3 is CASSLERGDTQYF. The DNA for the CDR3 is TGTGCTAGCAGCTTAGAAAGAGGGGATACGCAGTATTTT.

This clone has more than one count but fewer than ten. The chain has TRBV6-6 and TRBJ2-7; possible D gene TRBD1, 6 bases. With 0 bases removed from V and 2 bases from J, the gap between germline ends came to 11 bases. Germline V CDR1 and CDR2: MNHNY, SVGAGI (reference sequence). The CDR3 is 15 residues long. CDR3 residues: CASSYSRTDAYEQYF. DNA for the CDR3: TGTGCCAGCAGTTACTCAAGGACAGATGCCTACGAGCAGTACTTC.